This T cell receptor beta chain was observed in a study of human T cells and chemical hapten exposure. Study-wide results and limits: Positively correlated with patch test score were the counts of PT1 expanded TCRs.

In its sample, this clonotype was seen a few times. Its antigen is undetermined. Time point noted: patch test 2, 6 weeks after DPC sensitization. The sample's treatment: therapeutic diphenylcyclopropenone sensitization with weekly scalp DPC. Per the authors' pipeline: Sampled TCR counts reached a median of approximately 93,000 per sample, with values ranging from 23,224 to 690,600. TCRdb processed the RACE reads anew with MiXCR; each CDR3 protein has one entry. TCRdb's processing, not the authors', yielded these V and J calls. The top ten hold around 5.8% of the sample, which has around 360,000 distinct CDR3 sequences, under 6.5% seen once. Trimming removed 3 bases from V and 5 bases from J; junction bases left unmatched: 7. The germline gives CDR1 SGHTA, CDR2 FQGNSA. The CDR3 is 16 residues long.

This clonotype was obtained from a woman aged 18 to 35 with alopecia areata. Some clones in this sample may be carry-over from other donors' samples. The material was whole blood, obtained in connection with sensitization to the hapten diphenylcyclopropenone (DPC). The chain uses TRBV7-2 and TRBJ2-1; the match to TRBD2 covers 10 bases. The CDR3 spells CASSFPAGGHNNEQFF. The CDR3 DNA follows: TGTGCCAGCAGCTTTCCAGCGGGGGGGCATAACAATGAGCAGTTCTTC.